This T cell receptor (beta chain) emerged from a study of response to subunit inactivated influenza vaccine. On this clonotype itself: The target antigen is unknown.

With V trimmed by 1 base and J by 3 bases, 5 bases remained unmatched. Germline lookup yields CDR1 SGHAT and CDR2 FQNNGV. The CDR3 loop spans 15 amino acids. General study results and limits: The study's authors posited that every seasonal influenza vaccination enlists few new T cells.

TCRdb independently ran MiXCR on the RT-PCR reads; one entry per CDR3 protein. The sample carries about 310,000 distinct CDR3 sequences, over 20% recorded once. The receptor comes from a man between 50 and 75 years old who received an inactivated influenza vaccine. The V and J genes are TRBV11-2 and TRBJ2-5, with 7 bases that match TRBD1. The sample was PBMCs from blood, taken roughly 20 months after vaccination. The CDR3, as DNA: TGTGCCAGCAGCTTAGGGTCAGGGGGAAAAGAGACCCAGTACTTC. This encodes CASSLGSGGKETQYF.